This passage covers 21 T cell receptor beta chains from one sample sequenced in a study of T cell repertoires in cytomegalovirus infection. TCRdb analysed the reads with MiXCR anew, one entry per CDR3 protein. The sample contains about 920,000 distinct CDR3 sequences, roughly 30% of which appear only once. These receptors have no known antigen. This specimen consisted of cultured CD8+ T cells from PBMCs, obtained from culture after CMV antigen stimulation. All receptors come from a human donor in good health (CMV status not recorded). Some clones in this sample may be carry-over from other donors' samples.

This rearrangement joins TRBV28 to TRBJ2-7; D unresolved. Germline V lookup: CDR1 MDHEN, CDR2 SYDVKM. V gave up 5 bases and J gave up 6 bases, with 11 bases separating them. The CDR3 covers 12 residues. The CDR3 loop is CASSPPYGEQYV. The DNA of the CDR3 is TGTGCCAGCAGTCCCCCCTACGGCGAGCAGTACGTC.

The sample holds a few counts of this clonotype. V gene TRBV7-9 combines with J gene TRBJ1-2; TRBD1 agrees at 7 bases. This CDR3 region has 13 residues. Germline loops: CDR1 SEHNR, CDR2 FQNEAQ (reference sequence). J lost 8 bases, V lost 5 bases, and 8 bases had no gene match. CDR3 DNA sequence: TGTGCCAGCAGCCCTTCAGGGGGTTCGGGCTACACCTTC. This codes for CASSPSGGSGYTF.

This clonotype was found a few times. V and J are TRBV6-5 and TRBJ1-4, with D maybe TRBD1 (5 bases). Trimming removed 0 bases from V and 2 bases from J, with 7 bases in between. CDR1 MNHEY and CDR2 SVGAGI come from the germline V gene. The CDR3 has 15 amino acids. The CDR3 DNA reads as TGTGCCAGCAGTTACTCCTGGGGGACTAATGAAAAACTGTTTTTT. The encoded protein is CASSYSWGTNEKLFF.

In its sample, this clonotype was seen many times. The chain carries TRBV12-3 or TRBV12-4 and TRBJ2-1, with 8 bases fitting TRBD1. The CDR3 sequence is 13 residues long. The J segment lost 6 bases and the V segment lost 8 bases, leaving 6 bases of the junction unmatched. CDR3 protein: CASSGQAGNEQFF. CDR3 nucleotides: TGTGCCAGCTCGGGACAGGCGGGCAATGAGCAGTTCTTC.

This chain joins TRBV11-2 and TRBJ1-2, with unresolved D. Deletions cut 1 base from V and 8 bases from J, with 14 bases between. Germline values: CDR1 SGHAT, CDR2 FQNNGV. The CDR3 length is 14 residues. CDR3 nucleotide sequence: TGTGCCAGCAGCTTAGTTGAGAATCTGAGGGGCTACACCTTC. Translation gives CASSLVENLRGYTF.

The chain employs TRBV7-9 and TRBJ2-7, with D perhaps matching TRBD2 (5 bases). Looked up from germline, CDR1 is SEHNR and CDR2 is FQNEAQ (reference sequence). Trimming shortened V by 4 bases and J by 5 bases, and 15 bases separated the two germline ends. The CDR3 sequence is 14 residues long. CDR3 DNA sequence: TGTGCCAGCAGCTCGGACTCCTTCGGGCACGAGCAGTACGTC. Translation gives CASSSDSFGHEQYV.

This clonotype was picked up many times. The CDR3 protein is CASSLGFGGEETQYF. CDR3 nucleotide sequence: TGTGCCAGCAGCTTAGGATTCGGGGGCGAGGAGACCCAGTACTTC. This chain connects TRBV7-2 to TRBJ2-5; D may be TRBD1 or TRBD2 (6 bases each). CDR1 is SGHTA, CDR2 FQGNSA, per germline. This CDR3 is 15 amino acids long. V lost 1 base to trimming and J lost 5 bases, with 14 bases between them.

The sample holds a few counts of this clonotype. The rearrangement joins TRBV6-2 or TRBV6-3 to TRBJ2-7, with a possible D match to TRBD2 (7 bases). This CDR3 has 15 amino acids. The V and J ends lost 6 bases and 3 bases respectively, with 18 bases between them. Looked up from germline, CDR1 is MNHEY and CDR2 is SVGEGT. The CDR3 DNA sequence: TGTGCCAGCAGCTCCCTCGGGGGGCTAGACTACGAGCAGTACGTC. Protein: CASSSLGGLDYEQYV.

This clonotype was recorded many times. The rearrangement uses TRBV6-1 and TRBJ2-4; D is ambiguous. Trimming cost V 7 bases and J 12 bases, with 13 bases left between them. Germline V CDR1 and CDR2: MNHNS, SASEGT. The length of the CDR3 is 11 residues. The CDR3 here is CASTLGRAQYF. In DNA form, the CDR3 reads TGTGCCAGCACCCTAGGAAGGGCTCAGTACTTC.

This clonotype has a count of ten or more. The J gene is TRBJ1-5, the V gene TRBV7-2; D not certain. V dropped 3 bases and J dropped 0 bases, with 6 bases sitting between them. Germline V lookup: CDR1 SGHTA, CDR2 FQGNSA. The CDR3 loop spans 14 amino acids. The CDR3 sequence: CASSLTNSNQPQHF. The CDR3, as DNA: TGTGCCAGCAGCTTGACCAATAGCAATCAGCCCCAGCATTTT.

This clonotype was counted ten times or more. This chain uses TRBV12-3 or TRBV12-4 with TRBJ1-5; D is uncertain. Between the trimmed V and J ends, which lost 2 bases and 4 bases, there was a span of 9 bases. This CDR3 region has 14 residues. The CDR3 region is CASSLIGRNQPQHF. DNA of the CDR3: TGTGCCAGCAGTTTAATCGGACGGAATCAGCCCCAGCATTTT.

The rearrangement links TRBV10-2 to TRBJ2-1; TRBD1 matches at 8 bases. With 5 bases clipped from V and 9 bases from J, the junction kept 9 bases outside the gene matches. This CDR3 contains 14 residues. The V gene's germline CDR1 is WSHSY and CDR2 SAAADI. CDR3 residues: CASSYSGQGTEQFF. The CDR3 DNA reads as TGCGCCAGCAGTTACTCCGGACAGGGAACTGAGCAGTTCTTC.

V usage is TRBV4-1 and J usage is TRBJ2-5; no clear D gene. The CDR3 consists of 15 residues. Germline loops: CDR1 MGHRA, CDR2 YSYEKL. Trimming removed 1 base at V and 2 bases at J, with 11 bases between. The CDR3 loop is CASSQVSGRQETQYF. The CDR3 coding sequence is TGCGCCAGCAGCCAAGTTTCGGGTCGGCAAGAGACCCAGTACTTC.

For the CDR3, the DNA is TGCAGTGCGCCGAGGGACAACACCGGGGAGCTGTTTTTT. It is translated as CSAPRDNTGELFF. The chain links TRBV20-1 to TRBJ2-2; D is tentatively TRBD1 or TRBD2 (5 bases each). Germline lookup yields CDR1 DFQATT and CDR2 SNEGSKA (reference sequence). CDR3 length equals 13 residues. V shed 6 bases and J shed 2 bases, with 10 bases lying between them.

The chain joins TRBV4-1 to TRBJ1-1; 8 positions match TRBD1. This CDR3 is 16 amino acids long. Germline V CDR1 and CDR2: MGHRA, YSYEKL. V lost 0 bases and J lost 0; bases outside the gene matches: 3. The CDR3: CASSQDRDRMNTEAFF. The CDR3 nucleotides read TGCGCCAGCAGCCAAGACCGGGACAGGATGAACACTGAAGCTTTCTTT.

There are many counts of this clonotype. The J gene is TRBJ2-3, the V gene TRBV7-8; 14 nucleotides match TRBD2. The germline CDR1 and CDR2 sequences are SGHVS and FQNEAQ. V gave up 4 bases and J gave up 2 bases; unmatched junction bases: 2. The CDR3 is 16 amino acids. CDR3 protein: CASSWTSGGLTDTQYF. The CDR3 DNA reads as TGTGCCAGCAGCTGGACTAGCGGGGGGCTCACAGATACGCAGTATTTT.

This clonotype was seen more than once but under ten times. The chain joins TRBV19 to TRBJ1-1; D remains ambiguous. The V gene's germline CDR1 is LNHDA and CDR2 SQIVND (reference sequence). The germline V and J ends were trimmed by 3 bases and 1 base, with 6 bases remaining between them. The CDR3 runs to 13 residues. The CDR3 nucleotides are TGTGCCAGTAGTATCAATGCGAACACTGAAGCTTTCTTT. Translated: CASSINANTEAFF.

The CDR3 protein is CSVGLKRLLNTEAFF. The CDR3 DNA reads TGCAGCGTTGGCCTGAAGCGGCTCTTGAACACTGAAGCTTTCTTT. The chain links TRBV29-1 to TRBJ1-1; D is ambiguous. Germline-derived CDR1 and CDR2 are SQVTM and ANQGSEA. Between the trimmed V and J ends, which lost 4 bases and 0 bases, there was a span of 15 bases. This CDR3 is 15 amino acids long.

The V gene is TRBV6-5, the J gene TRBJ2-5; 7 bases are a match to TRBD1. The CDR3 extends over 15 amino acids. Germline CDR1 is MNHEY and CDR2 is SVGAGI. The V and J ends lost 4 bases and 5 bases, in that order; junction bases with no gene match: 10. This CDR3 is CASSLGGRVPETQYF. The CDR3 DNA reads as TGTGCCAGCAGTTTAGGGGGCAGGGTTCCCGAGACCCAGTACTTC.

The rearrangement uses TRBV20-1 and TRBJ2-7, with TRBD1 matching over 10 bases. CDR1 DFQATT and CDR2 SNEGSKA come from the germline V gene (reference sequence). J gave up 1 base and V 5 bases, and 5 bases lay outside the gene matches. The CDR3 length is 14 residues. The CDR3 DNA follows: TGCAGTGCTGCGGGACAGGGGAATTCCTACGAGCAGTACTTC. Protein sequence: CSAAGQGNSYEQYF.

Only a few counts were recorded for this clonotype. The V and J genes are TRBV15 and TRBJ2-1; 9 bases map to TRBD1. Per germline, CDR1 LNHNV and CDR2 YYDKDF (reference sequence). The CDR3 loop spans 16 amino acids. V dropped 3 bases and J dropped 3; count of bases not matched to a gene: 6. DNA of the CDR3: TGTGCCACCAGCAGTCCGGGACAGGGTTTCTACAATGAGCAGTTCTTC. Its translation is CATSSPGQGFYNEQFF.